Below are 32 T cell receptor beta chains sequenced from a single sample in a study of cytomegalovirus exposure and HLA in healthy donors. Produced via immunoSEQ multiplex PCR; TCRdb's table is partial and in-frame only. The sample consists of roughly 350,000 clones, more than 80% of them appearing once. Material for sequencing was PBMCs. The origin of the receptors is a woman aged 18-29 years in good health and CMV-seronegative.

The chain combines TRBV5-6 with TRBJ1-2, with D perhaps TRBD1 (5 bases). Trimming took off 1 base at V and 4 bases at J, with 11 bases between the two ends. Looked up from germline, CDR1 is SGHDT and CDR2 is YYEEEE. CDR3 length: 14 residues. The DNA of the CDR3 is TGTGCCAGCAGCTTGAAAGACAGAGTCTATGGCTACACCTTC. Protein sequence: CASSLKDRVYGYTF.

This chain links TRBV25-1 with TRBJ2-5; 7 bases are a match to TRBD1. Germline assignment: CDR1 MGHDK and CDR2 SYGVNS. This CDR3 spans 15 amino acids. Trimming removed 4 bases from V and 4 bases from J; junction bases left unmatched: 9. CDR3 coding DNA: TGTGCCAGCAGTGCCCAGACAGGGTCTCGAGAGACCCAGTACTTC. Protein sequence: CASSAQTGSRETQYF.

The rearrangement joins TRBV18 to TRBJ1-1; D remains ambiguous. CDR1 KGHSH and CDR2 LQKENI come from the germline V gene. This CDR3 has 13 amino acids. V gave up 0 bases and J gave up 5 bases, with 7 bases separating them. CDR3 loop: CASSPPGDTEAFF. CDR3 DNA: TGTGCCAGCTCACCACCGGGCGATACTGAAGCTTTCTTT.

CDR3 sequence (DNA): TGTGCCAGCAGCTTAGCTCTGGGGAGGGATCAAGAGACCCAGTACTTC. It codes for CASSLALGRDQETQYF. The V call is TRBV7-9, the J call TRBJ2-5; 7 bases align to TRBD2. This CDR3 spans 16 amino acids. The germline V gene has CDR1 SEHNR and CDR2 FQNEAQ (reference sequence). J lost 2 bases, V lost 0 bases, and 6 bases had no gene match.

The V call is TRBV28, the J call TRBJ1-5, with a possible D match to TRBD1 (5 bases). This CDR3 has 14 residues. CDR1 is MDHEN and CDR2 is SYDVKM in the germline V gene. V dropped 8 bases and J dropped 5 bases, with 16 bases sitting between them. CDR3 in DNA: TGTGCCAGCTCTACATCGGGGGGGGATCAGCCCCAGCATTTT. This sequence encodes CASSTSGGDQPQHF.

The V gene is TRBV9, the J gene TRBJ2-1; 14 bases match TRBD2. Germline trimming cut 7 bases from V and 7 bases from J; bases unmatched to any gene: 10. Germline values: CDR1 SGDLS, CDR2 YYNGEE. The CDR3 runs 16 residues. As DNA, the CDR3 is TGTGCCAGCTCCCAGGGGGGACTAGCGGGAGTAAATGAGCAGTTCTTC. Its translation: CASSQGGLAGVNEQFF.

The rearrangement uses TRBV27 and TRBJ2-5; 7 bases agree with TRBD2. This CDR3 region has 15 residues. The germline V gene has CDR1 MNHEY and CDR2 SMNVEV (reference sequence). V shed 1 base and J 5 bases; nucleotides not matched to a gene: 7. The CDR3 region has the DNA TGTGCCAGCAGTTTATACGGGGGAGGGGACGAGACCCAGTACTTC. Translated, it gives CASSLYGGGDETQYF.

The chain is built from TRBV11-2 and TRBJ1-1; tentative D call: TRBD1 (5 bases). Deletions cut 3 bases from V and 7 bases from J, with 15 bases between. The CDR3 is 14 amino acids. CDR1 and CDR2 from the germline V gene are SGHAT and FQNNGV. The CDR3 here is CASSFRGRAYEAFF. CDR3 nucleotides: TGTGCCAGCAGCTTTCGGGGGAGGGCGTATGAAGCTTTCTTT.

CDR3: CASSQGGGRGGPLSSYEQYF. CDR3 bases: TGTGCCAGCAGCCAAGGGGGAGGCCGGGGCGGGCCGCTGAGCTCCTACGAGCAGTACTTC. The rearrangement links TRBV4-2 to TRBJ2-7; a weak D match, TRBD2 (6 bases). This CDR3 has 20 amino acids. V was clipped by 1 base and J by 0 bases, with 25 bases between them. The germline V gene has CDR1 LGHNA and CDR2 YNFKEQ.

This clone occurred a few times. The chain has TRBV7-3 and TRBJ1-2; 10 bases are shared with TRBD1. Looked up from germline, CDR1 is SGHTA and CDR2 is FQGTGA. The junction had 2 bases not matched to a gene; V was cut back by 4 bases and J by 3 bases. This CDR3 has 14 residues. CDR3 protein: CASSSTGGDYGYTF. CDR3 in DNA: TGTGCCAGCAGCTCGACAGGGGGCGACTATGGCTACACCTTC.

J is TRBJ2-3 and V is TRBV6-6; D might be TRBD2 (6 bases). The germline gives CDR1 MNHNY, CDR2 SVGAGI (reference sequence). This CDR3 is 13 amino acids long. V was trimmed by 8 bases and J by 2 bases, leaving 11 bases between them. The CDR3 is CASGRLVTDTQYF. DNA for the CDR3: TGTGCCAGCGGGAGACTAGTCACAGATACGCAGTATTTT.

This rearrangement joins TRBV25-1 to TRBJ2-7; tentatively, D is TRBD1 (7 bases). The CDR3 loop spans 15 amino acids. Trimming took off 1 base at V and 5 bases at J, with 15 bases between the two ends. In germline, CDR1 is MGHDK, CDR2 SYGVNS. The CDR3 nucleotides read TGTGCCAGCAGTGAATCGTCAGGGGGGCGTAACGAGCAGTACTTC. Translation: CASSESSGGRNEQYF.

The genes are TRBV6-6 and TRBJ2-1; TRBD1 matches 7 bases. V shed 5 bases, J shed 4 bases, and the junction held 5 bases outside the gene matches. Germline assignment: CDR1 MNHNY and CDR2 SVGAGI (reference sequence). The CDR3 length is 14 residues. The CDR3 sequence: CASSVWDRYNEQFF. In DNA form, the CDR3 reads TGTGCCAGCAGTGTTTGGGACAGATACAATGAGCAGTTCTTC.

This chain connects TRBV30 to TRBJ1-1, with 7 bases fitting TRBD1. CDR1 GTSNPN and CDR2 SVGIG come from the germline V gene (reference sequence). The CDR3 is made up of 14 amino acids. V lost 6 bases to trimming and J lost 3 bases; unmatched junction nucleotides: 10. CDR3 loop: CACGRDRGDTEAFF. The DNA of the CDR3 is TGTGCCTGCGGACGGGACAGAGGGGACACTGAAGCTTTCTTT.

V is TRBV5-1 and J is TRBJ2-3; D gene uncertain. Germline V gene sequence: CDR1 SGHRS, CDR2 YFSETQ. The CDR3 is 12 amino acids. V was pared by 2 bases and J by 6 bases, with 7 bases between. The CDR3 sequence: CASSLGEDTQYF. The CDR3 bases are TGCGCCAGCAGCTTAGGAGAGGATACGCAGTATTTT.

J is TRBJ2-7 and V is TRBV7-6; maybe TRBD2 (6 bases). Trimming took 5 bases from V and 0 from J, leaving 17 bases between them. This CDR3 is 16 amino acids long. CDR1 is SGHVS, CDR2 FNYEAQ, per germline. The DNA of the CDR3 is TGTGCCAGCAGCCCCACTTTAGGGGACTCCTCCTACGAGCAGTACTTC. It codes for CASSPTLGDSSYEQYF.

The DNA of the CDR3 is TGTGCCAGCAGCGTAGCGGGAGGTTACACCGGGGAGCTGTTTTTT. Amino acid sequence: CASSVAGGYTGELFF. The gene calls are TRBV9 and TRBJ2-2; 7 bases line up with TRBD2. CDR1 and CDR2 (germline): SGDLS, YYNGEE. V lost 0 bases, J lost 3 bases, and 2 bases stayed unmatched. This CDR3 is 15 amino acids long.

This clone was observed a few times. The CDR3 DNA sequence: TGTGCCAGCCCGAATGGTCTTACTAATGGGGATACGCAGTATTTT. The encoded protein is CASPNGLTNGDTQYF. The chain carries TRBV7-8 and TRBJ2-3, with D unresolved. The CDR3 covers 15 residues. V dropped 8 bases and J dropped 6 bases, with 21 bases sitting between them. Germline V gives CDR1 SGHVS, CDR2 FQNEAQ.

This chain joins TRBV18 and TRBJ2-7; unclear D gene. The CDR3 contains 14 residues. CDR1 is KGHSH, CDR2 LQKENI, per germline. V lost 3 bases and J lost 1, with 10 bases in between. CDR3 amino acids: CASSPPGGSYEQYF. The CDR3 coding sequence is TGTGCCAGCTCACCGCCGGGTGGGTCCTACGAGCAGTACTTC. The full variable domain, in which reference TRBV18 and TRBJ2-7 provide the parts outside the CDR3, is NAGVMQNPRHLVRRRGQEARLRCSPMKGHSHVYWYRQLPEEGLKFMVYLQKENIIDESGMPKERFSAEFPKEGPSILRIQQVVRGDSAAYFCASSPPGGSYEQYFGPGTRLTVT.

This clone was recorded once. J is TRBJ2-3 and V is TRBV5-1; D unresolved. Between the trimmed V and J ends, which lost 1 base and 3 bases, there was a span of 9 bases. Per the germline V gene, CDR1 is SGHRS and CDR2 is YFSETQ. This CDR3 has 14 residues. The CDR3 here is CASSLRSRTDTQYF. In DNA, the CDR3 is TGCGCCAGCAGCTTGCGGTCTCGGACAGATACGCAGTATTTT.

This clone was seen once. The gene calls are TRBV28 and TRBJ1-2; D remains unclear. With 7 bases removed from V and 1 base from J, the gap between germline ends came to 13 bases. The CDR3 extends over 14 amino acids. CDR1 MDHEN and CDR2 SYDVKM come from the germline V gene. CDR3: CASTNLLSNYGYTF. The CDR3 DNA reads TGTGCCAGCACCAACCTCCTTAGTAACTATGGCTACACCTTC.

V and J are TRBV7-2 and TRBJ2-3; D ambiguous. With 3 bases removed from V and 3 bases from J, the gap between germline ends came to 4 bases. The V gene's germline CDR1 is SGHTA and CDR2 FQGNSA. CDR3 size: 12 residues. The CDR3 coding sequence is TGTGCCAGCAGCTTCGGGACAGATACGCAGTATTTT. Its protein product is CASSFGTDTQYF. The entire variable domain, with the rest obtained from reference TRBV7-2 and TRBJ2-3, is as follows: GAGVSQSPSNKVTEKGKDVELRCDPISGHTALYWYRQSLGQGLEFLIYFQGNSAPDKSGLPSDRFSAERTGGSVSTLTIQRTQQEDSAVYLCASSFGTDTQYFGPGTRLTVL.

V is TRBV5-1 and J is TRBJ2-1, with 8 nucleotides matching TRBD2. V lost 0 bases, J lost 2 bases, and 4 bases stayed unmatched. The CDR3 sequence is 16 residues long. Germline CDR1 and CDR2: SGHRS and YFSETQ. The CDR3 here is CASSLAGRAAYNEQFF. DNA for the CDR3: TGCGCCAGCAGCTTGGCCGGGAGGGCGGCCTACAATGAGCAGTTCTTC.

This chain links TRBV4-2 with TRBJ2-7; D is perhaps TRBD1 (6 bases). Germline-derived CDR1 and CDR2 are LGHNA and YNFKEQ. The CDR3 consists of 14 residues. V was trimmed by 0 bases and J by 7 bases, leaving 13 bases between them. The CDR3 nucleotides are TGTGCCAGCAGCCAAGATGGACAGCTGATGGAGCAGTACTTC. Translating it yields CASSQDGQLMEQYF.

This clone was detected once. A read error may produce the germline difference seen at one junction end. The J gene is TRBJ2-2, the V gene TRBV7-3; 10 nucleotides align to TRBD2. The CDR3 sequence is 16 residues long. Germline V gene data show CDR1 as SGHTA and CDR2 as FQGTGA. This CDR3 is CASSPHTSGNTGELLF. In DNA form, the CDR3 reads TGTGCCAGCAGCCCCCACACTAGCGGGAACACCGGGGAGCTGCTTTTT.

The rearrangement links TRBV9 to TRBJ2-7, with 7 bases lining up with TRBD1. The CDR3 has 14 residues. Trimming cost V 4 bases and J 1 base; bases outside gene matches: 5. Germline V gene lookup returns CDR1 SGDLS and CDR2 YYNGEE. CDR3 sequence: CASSPTGRSYEQYF. DNA of the CDR3: TGTGCCAGCAGCCCGACAGGGCGGTCCTACGAGCAGTACTTC.

This clone was found once. The chain links TRBV18 to TRBJ1-4; perhaps TRBD1 as D (6 bases). The CDR3 is made up of 15 amino acids. V lost 1 base and J lost 8, with 14 bases in between. Germline CDR1 and CDR2: KGHSH and LQKENI. This CDR3 reads CASSPQGDGTEKLFF. In DNA form, the CDR3 reads TGTGCCAGCTCACCACAGGGGGACGGTACGGAAAAACTGTTTTTT.

The chain recombines TRBV5-1 with TRBJ2-7; D is possibly TRBD1 (6 bases). Germline V lookup: CDR1 SGHRS, CDR2 YFSETQ. With 4 bases removed from V and 3 bases from J, the gap between germline ends came to 11 bases. The CDR3 contains 13 residues. This CDR3 is CASSRDTRYEQYF. In DNA form, the CDR3 reads TGCGCCAGCAGCCGGGACACCCGCTACGAGCAGTACTTC.

V and J are TRBV2 and TRBJ2-7, with D possibly TRBD1 on 6 matching bases. The CDR3 spans 14 residues. The V end lost 10 bases, the J end lost 0 bases, and 16 bases lay between the germline ends. Germline CDR1 is SNHLY and CDR2 is FYNNEI. The CDR3 DNA follows: TGTGCCACTTTGCAGGGGACGAGCTCCTACGAGCAGTACTTC. This translates into CATLQGTSSYEQYF.

Note on this clone: Within the sample, other DNA sequences also encode this same CDR3. The CDR3 sequence: CASSLGLAGGPGEQFF. The CDR3 DNA reads TGTGCCAGCAGCCTGGGACTAGCGGGAGGGCCGGGTGAGCAGTTCTTC. This chain connects TRBV7-2 to TRBJ2-1, with TRBD2 matching 16 bases. Germline CDR1 and CDR2: SGHTA and FQGNSA. The CDR3 covers 16 residues. V lost 5 bases, J lost 9 bases, and 7 bases stayed unmatched.

V and J are TRBV6-5 and TRBJ2-5; 8 nucleotides line up with TRBD2. V was clipped by 6 bases and J by 4 bases; unmatched bases: 4. Germline loops: CDR1 MNHEY, CDR2 SVGAGI. The CDR3 has 13 residues. CDR3 sequence (DNA): TGTGCCAGCAGAAAAGCGGGAGTAGAGACCCAGTACTTC. Translating it yields CASRKAGVETQYF.

This clone was observed a handful of times. V usage is TRBV6-1 and J usage is TRBJ1-5, with TRBD1 matching 7 bases. Germline lookup yields CDR1 MNHNS and CDR2 SASEGT. The CDR3 runs to 16 residues. After removal of 2 bases from V and 3 bases from J, the junction contained 7 bases not matched to a gene. DNA for the CDR3: TGTGCCAGCAGTGAAAATCTGGGACAGATCAATCAGCCCCAGCATTTT. Its protein product is CASSENLGQINQPQHF.